The TCR beta chain described here comes from a study of monozygotic twins with inflammatory bowel disease (dated by TCRdb to between 2017 and 2020). Study-wide context: The complete study included 30 or so monozygotic twin pairs: 19 IBD-discordant Danish pairs and nine German pairs, of which four were IBD-concordant and five were IBD-discordant. The search for disease-associated traits relied mainly on comparing IBD patients with their genetically identical healthy co-twins within discordant pairs. Each individual had, on average, about 151 000 unique TCRalpha sequences and 181 000 unique TCRbeta sequences available for analysis. Here is what the overall study found, with its caveats: Measured by the inverse Simpson index, TCRbeta repertoire diversity was lower in IBD patients than in their healthy co-twins. Differing immunosuppressive treatments among patients may have added background noise and inter-individual variability to the repertoires. No difference in repertoire similarity was observed between concordant and discordant twins, possibly owing to limited statistical power. The analysis was unable to tell different T cell subtypes apart. The results gave no support for a single strong signal or clonotype linked to IBD. Compared with healthy twins, IBD patients shared fewer clonotypes with other individuals, and the difference was most pronounced in patients with signs of disease activity.

With regard to this clonotype: Its cognate antigen has yet to be identified.

The CDR3 spans 13 residues, from the cysteine through the phenylalanine. There is no recorded DNA. CDR1 is given as SEHNR and CDR2 as FQNEAQ, both from the germline V gene (reference sequence). An approximately 2.3 ml peripheral blood sample was drawn into PAXgene tubes per donor and stored at -80°C. Total RNA was isolated from whole blood with the PAXgene blood miRNA kit on an automated QIAcube, without T cell sorting. Deep TCRalpha and TCRbeta repertoire profiling with unique molecular barcoding was performed on peripheral blood of monozygotic twin pairs concordant or discordant for inflammatory bowel disease. Smoking habits were recorded for all twin pairs, with individuals classified as current, former or never smokers. The receptor library was made with 5' RACE. Preparation of each TCR library used roughly 3.5 ug of total RNA. For each sample, cDNA was synthesized in eight separate reactions using SMARTScribe reverse transcriptase. During cDNA synthesis, template switching was used to introduce unique molecular identifiers that contained a 6-nucleotide sample barcode. TCRalpha and TCRbeta cDNA was amplified in two nested PCRs of around 15 and 9 cycles, and bead purification was carried out after each PCR. Before amplification, the cDNA was treated with uracil DNA-glycosylase and purified using the QIAquick PCR purification kit. In the second PCR, Illumina TruSeq-compatible adapters and sample-specific barcodes were added. TapeStation and Qubit were used to check library quality and concentration, and roughly 5.5 ng of each library was pooled. Sequencing of the pooled libraries was done on an Illumina HiSeq2500 single-index Rapid Run using custom sequencing primers and 2 x 100 bp reads. Turning to the authors' computational methods: UMI-based consensus assembly with MiGEC version 1.2.6 was used to correct PCR and sequencing errors. MiXCR version 2.1.1 was used for V(D)J alignment, clonotype assembly and CDR3 extraction. Normalisation of gene usage, clonotype sharing and MAIT/NKT TCR abundance was achieved by analysing the top 1000, 10 000 and 20 000 clonotypes per sample. After downsampling to 27 000 UMIs, diversity was calculated as the inverse Simpson index using the vegan R package. Statistical testing used paired Mann-Whitney U tests on the discordant twin pairs and applied Benjamini-Hochberg correction for multiple testing. TCRdb reprocessed the reads and assigns one entry to each CDR3 protein sequence, leaving out DNA. These V and J calls are TCRdb output, not the study's own analysis. The sample's table covers some 400,000 distinct CDR3 sequences. The ten largest clones capture more than 2% of the sample.

The chain couples TRBV7-9 to TRBJ1-5; the TCRdb D gene call, TRBD1, has no DNA to confirm it. The sequence was collected from a human donor with ulcerative colitis or Crohn's disease, or a healthy co-twin of an affected twin (not recorded which). Sequencing was performed on blood. The CDR3 reads as follows: CASTQGGNQPQHF.